Listed here are 16 T cell receptor beta chains from one sample, sequenced in a study of T cells in Graves' hyperthyroidism and ophthalmopathy. There were TCR beta CDR3 regions amplified from RNA transcripts. In the first-round RT-PCR of the TCR CDR3, the HTBI primer set was used. MiXCR, applied by TCRdb to the multiplex PCR reads, yields one record per CDR3 protein. The table lists some 140,000 distinct CDR3 sequences, approximately 24% of them singletons. Sequencing input: blood. The receptors shown here come from a woman between 45 and 60 years old with Graves' hyperthyroidism that later progressed to Graves' ophthalmopathy.

The table lists this clonotype with many counts. This chain's CDR3 is CASSRTSGSVDTQYF. CDR3 nucleotides: TGTGCCAGCAGCCGCACTAGCGGGAGTGTAGATACGCAGTATTTT. The V gene is TRBV11-2, the J gene TRBJ2-3; 11 nucleotides agree with TRBD2. Germline CDR1 and CDR2: SGHAT and FQNNGV. The ends lost 5 bases at V and 5 bases at J; junction bases unmatched: 6. CDR3 size: 15 residues. The whole variable domain, remainder taken from reference TRBV11-2 and TRBJ2-3, is EAGVAQSPRYKIIEKRQSVAFWCNPISGHATLYWYQQILGQGPKLLIQFQNNGVVDDSQLPKDRFSAERLKGVDSTLKIQPAKLEDSAVYLCASSRTSGSVDTQYFGPGTRLTVL.

Ten or more counts support this clonotype. The chain carries TRBV5-1 and TRBJ1-1; D not resolved. Germline CDR1 reads SGHRS; CDR2 reads YFSETQ. The V end lost 4 bases, the J end lost 5 bases, and 12 bases lay between the germline ends. The CDR3 spans 13 residues. The CDR3: CASSKESRTEAFF. CDR3 bases: TGCGCCAGCAGCAAAGAATCAAGGACTGAAGCTTTCTTT.

The chain has TRBV6-2 or TRBV6-3 and TRBJ2-3; the D gene is possibly TRBD2 (6 bases). CDR3 length equals 14 residues. V lost 10 bases and J lost 6, with 20 bases in between. Germline CDR1 reads MNHEY; CDR2 reads SVGEGT. CDR3 amino acids: CATPPRGSLDTQYF. CDR3 DNA sequence: TGTGCCACTCCTCCCCGGGGGTCTTTGGATACGCAGTATTTT.

Only a few counts were recorded for this clonotype. The chain couples TRBV14 to TRBJ1-1; tentatively, D is TRBD1 (6 bases). Germline values: CDR1 SGHDN, CDR2 FVKESK. CDR3 length: 15 amino acids. Between the trimmed V and J ends, which lost 4 bases and 2 bases, there was a span of 14 bases. The DNA for the CDR3 is TGTGCCAGCAGCCGACGCTCAGGGGTAAACACTGAAGCTTTCTTT. It is translated as CASSRRSGVNTEAFF.

This clonotype was seen ten or more times. This rearrangement joins TRBV20-1 to TRBJ1-2; D might be TRBD1 (5 bases). The CDR3 is made up of 14 amino acids. Germline V gene data show CDR1 as DFQATT and CDR2 as SNEGSKA (reference sequence). V shed 5 bases and J shed 5 bases, with 18 bases lying between them. This CDR3 reads CSAPGFGDGYGYTF. The DNA for the CDR3 is TGCAGTGCTCCAGGGTTCGGGGATGGGTATGGCTACACCTTC.

The rearrangement uses TRBV18 and TRBJ2-3, with a tentative D call TRBD2 (5 bases). The CDR3 extends over 14 amino acids. CDR1 and CDR2 (germline): KGHSH, LQKENI. Trimming removed 1 base from V and 1 base from J, with 6 bases in between. The CDR3 loop is CASSPRGGTDTQYF. The CDR3 DNA follows: TGTGCCAGCTCACCACGGGGAGGCACAGATACGCAGTATTTT.

This clonotype was seen ten or more times. J is TRBJ1-2 and V is TRBV11-2; 8 bases are shared with TRBD1. The junction had 6 bases not matched to a gene; V was cut back by 0 bases and J by 6 bases. Germline values: CDR1 SGHAT, CDR2 FQNNGV. This CDR3 region has 15 residues. This CDR3 reads CASSLDGAGGDGYTF. CDR3 DNA sequence: TGTGCCAGCAGCTTAGATGGGGCAGGGGGCGATGGCTACACCTTC.

This clonotype was counted ten times or more. This chain uses TRBV11-2 with TRBJ2-1; perhaps TRBD2 as D (6 bases). The CDR3 is 16 residues long. The V gene lost 0 bases and the J gene lost 7 bases, with 16 bases spanning the gap. Germline lookup yields CDR1 SGHAT and CDR2 FQNNGV. The CDR3 sequence is CASSLEHGRGWNEQFF. In nucleotides, the CDR3 is TGTGCCAGCAGCTTAGAACACGGGAGAGGGTGGAATGAGCAGTTCTTC.

The sample holds many counts of this clonotype. The chain combines TRBV3-1 with TRBJ2-7, with TRBD2 matching over 7 bases. CDR3 length: 15 residues. The germline gives CDR1 LGHDT, CDR2 YNNKEL (reference sequence). The J segment lost 6 bases and the V segment lost 4 bases, leaving 12 bases of the junction unmatched. The CDR3 DNA follows: TGTGCCAGCAGCCGGCCTGCTGGGCGGGAGTTCGAGCAGTACTTC. It translates to CASSRPAGREFEQYF.

This clonotype was recorded many times. V gene TRBV5-1 combines with J gene TRBJ2-3; D remains ambiguous. This CDR3 has 12 residues. Germline V gene data show CDR1 as SGHRS and CDR2 as YFSETQ. The V end was cut by 7 bases, the J end by 5 bases, with 11 bases between. The CDR3 nucleotides are TGCGCCAGCGGTCTTGGTAAAGATACGCAGTATTTT. Amino acids: CASGLGKDTQYF.

The rearrangement joins TRBV11-1 to TRBJ2-5; tentatively, D is TRBD2 (5 bases). V dropped 5 bases and J dropped 4 bases, with 20 bases sitting between them. Germline lookup yields CDR1 SGHAT and CDR2 FQDESV (reference sequence). This CDR3 has 16 amino acids. The CDR3: CASSPRRPSAGETQYF. CDR3 DNA sequence: TGTGCCAGCAGCCCCCGTCGGCCCTCGGCGGGAGAGACCCAGTACTTC.

This clonotype was counted at least ten times. V and J are TRBV12-3 or TRBV12-4 and TRBJ1-2; no clear D. V was trimmed by 1 base and J by 2 bases, leaving 5 bases between them. This CDR3 contains 13 residues. Here the CDR3 reads CASSLGLNYGYTF. CDR3 coding DNA: TGTGCCAGCAGTTTAGGGTTGAACTATGGCTACACCTTC.

This clonotype was seen many times. CDR3 nucleotides: TGTGCCAGCAGTGTGGACCCCAATCCTTCTGAAGCTTTCTTT. Translation: CASSVDPNPSEAFF. The chain combines TRBV2 with TRBJ1-1, with D uncertain. CDR1 SNHLY and CDR2 FYNNEI come from the germline V gene. The CDR3 is made up of 14 amino acids. Trimming removed 4 bases from V and 6 bases from J, with 15 bases in between. The full variable domain, its missing parts supplied by reference TRBV2 and TRBJ1-1, is EPEVTQTPSHQVTQMGQEVILRCVPISNHLYFYWYRQILGQKVEFLVSFYNNEISEKSEIFDDQFSVERPDGSNFTLKIRSTKLEDSAMYFCASSVDPNPSEAFFGQGTRLTVV.

There are many counts of this clonotype. This sequence joins TRBV20-1 and TRBJ2-3; D unresolved. The CDR3 runs 16 residues. CDR1 is DFQATT and CDR2 is SNEGSKA in the germline V gene (reference sequence). Trimming pared 0 bases from V and 1 base from J, leaving 14 bases between. The CDR3: CSARDVFAFGTDTQYF. As DNA, the CDR3 is TGCAGTGCTAGAGATGTTTTCGCGTTTGGCACAGATACGCAGTATTTT.

The V call is TRBV11-2, the J call TRBJ2-2, with D possibly being TRBD1 or TRBD2 (5 bases each). CDR3 size: 16 residues. CDR1 is SGHAT, CDR2 FQNNGV, per germline. With 5 bases removed from V and 4 bases from J, the gap between germline ends came to 17 bases. CDR3 coding DNA: TGTGCCAGCAGCCCTGGGGGAGCCTCTTTCACCGGGGAGCTGTTTTTT. Translation gives CASSPGGASFTGELFF.

The chain combines TRBV4-1 with TRBJ2-3, with 8 bases that match TRBD2. The CDR3 spans 14 residues. Germline lookup yields CDR1 MGHRA and CDR2 YSYEKL. V was clipped by 8 bases and J by 2 bases; unmatched bases: 6. CDR3 protein: CASDFGRATDTQYF. The CDR3 DNA sequence: TGCGCCAGCGATTTCGGGAGGGCCACAGATACGCAGTATTTT.